Listed below are T cell receptor beta chains from one sample, sequenced in a study of T cell responses to AZD1222 COVID-19 vaccine. Profiling relied on immunoSEQ multiplex PCR, and the TCRdb table lists in-frame clones only, not all of them. The repertoire holds about 110,000 clones, with about nine tenths as singletons. Specimen: peripheral blood, collected on day 0 of AZD1222 vaccination. These receptors were collected from an adult in good health. The CDR3 runs from the conserved cysteine through the conserved F or W. The D gene is left open where the match is weak. Expanded clones are given a class, and other clones once, few, many or no size at all.

J gene: TRBJ1-6; V gene: TRBV3-1/TRBV3-2; D gene: TRBD1; clone size: NA; CDR3 DNA: TGTGCCAGCAGCCTTAGACAGGGTGGGAATTCACCCCTCCACTTT; CDR3 protein: CASSLRQGGNSPLHF
J gene: TRBJ1-2; V gene: TRBV28; D gene: NA; clone size: NA; CDR3 DNA: TGTGCCAGCAGTTACGGGACGGCCAGGGGCTACACCTTC; CDR3 protein: CASSYGTARGYTF
J gene: TRBJ2-3; V gene: TRBV5-1; D gene: NA; clone size: NA; CDR3 DNA: TGCGCCAGCAGCTTGGGGAGGGATACGCAGTATTTT; CDR3 protein: CASSLGRDTQYF
J gene: TRBJ2-3; V gene: TRBV24-1; D gene: TRBD1; clone size: NA; CDR3 DNA: TGTGCCACCAGTGATCCCCCAGGGACAGGGGCCACAGATACGCAGTATTTT; CDR3 protein: CATSDPPGTGATDTQYF
J gene: TRBJ2-5; V gene: TRBV2; D gene: NA; clone size: NA; CDR3 DNA: TGTGCCAGCGGGGACTCCGTTGGGGAGACCCAGTACTTC; CDR3 protein: CASGDSVGETQYF
J gene: TRBJ1-3; V gene: TRBV3-1/TRBV3-2; D gene: NA; clone size: NA; CDR3 DNA: TGTGCCAGCAGCCAACCAGACGATCCCGGGACGGGAAACACCATATATTTT; CDR3 protein: CASSQPDDPGTGNTIYF
J gene: TRBJ1-5; V gene: TRBV19; D gene: NA; clone size: NA; CDR3 DNA: TGTGCCAGTAGTAAGCTATCGGGTAATCAGCCCCAGCATTTT; CDR3 protein: CASSKLSGNQPQHF
J gene: TRBJ1-1; V gene: TRBV14; D gene: NA; clone size: NA; CDR3 DNA: TGTGCCAGCAGCCATTACAGCGAACACACTGAAGCTTTCTTT; CDR3 protein: CASSHYSEHTEAFF
J gene: TRBJ1-5; V gene: TRBV3-1/TRBV3-2; D gene: TRBD1; clone size: once; CDR3 DNA: TGTGCCAGCAGCCATTCTGACAGGGGTCGGTCAAGAGCCCAGCATTTT; CDR3 protein: CASSHSDRGRSRAQHF
J gene: TRBJ1-6; V gene: TRBV6-2/TRBV6-3; D gene: NA; clone size: NA; CDR3 DNA: TGTGCCAGCAGTTACCGACAGACCTATAATTCACCCCTCCACTTT; CDR3 protein: CASSYRQTYNSPLHF
J gene: TRBJ1-1; V gene: TRBV4-1; D gene: NA; clone size: NA; CDR3 DNA: TGCGCCAGCAGCCAGGGGATGAACACTGAAGCTTTCTTT; CDR3 protein: CASSQGMNTEAFF
J gene: TRBJ2-5; V gene: TRBV2; D gene: TRBD2; clone size: NA; CDR3 DNA: TGTGCCAGCAGTGAAGCTGGCGGGGGACAAGAGACCCAGTACTTC; CDR3 protein: CASSEAGGGQETQYF
J gene: TRBJ1-1; V gene: TRBV5-4; D gene: NA; clone size: NA; CDR3 DNA: TGTGCCAGCACCCGGGACGGGAACACTGAAGCTTTCTTT; CDR3 protein: CASTRDGNTEAFF
J gene: TRBJ1-6; V gene: TRBV18; D gene: TRBD1; clone size: NA; CDR3 DNA: TGTGCCAGCTCACCTTGGGACAGGGCAACTAATTCACCCCTCCACTTT; CDR3 protein: CASSPWDRATNSPLHF
J gene: TRBJ2-2; V gene: TRBV19; D gene: NA; clone size: few; CDR3 DNA: TGTGCCAGTAGTACTAACACCGGGGAGCTGTTTTTT; CDR3 protein: CASSTNTGELFF
J gene: TRBJ2-6; V gene: TRBV5-4; D gene: TRBD1; clone size: NA; CDR3 DNA: TGTGCCAGCAGCTATGGACAGGCTGGGGCCAACGTCCTGACTTTC; CDR3 protein: CASSYGQAGANVLTF
J gene: TRBJ2-7; V gene: TRBV28; D gene: NA; clone size: NA; CDR3 DNA: TGTGCCAGCAGTTTAAAGGCAGGGAGCTCCTACGAGCAGTACTTC; CDR3 protein: CASSLKAGSSYEQYF
J gene: TRBJ1-1; V gene: TRBV18; D gene: NA; clone size: NA; CDR3 DNA: TGTGCCAGCTCACCAAAACAGGGCACTGAAGCTTTCTTT; CDR3 protein: CASSPKQGTEAFF
J gene: TRBJ2-7; V gene: TRBV11-3; D gene: TRBD1; clone size: NA; CDR3 DNA: TGTGCCAGCAAAGGGCAGGGGGACGAGCAGTACTTC; CDR3 protein: CASKGQGDEQYF
J gene: TRBJ1-1; V gene: TRBV4-2; D gene: NA; clone size: NA; CDR3 DNA: TGTGCCAGCAGCCCCTCTAAGGGCGATGGCACTGAAGCTTTCTTT; CDR3 protein: CASSPSKGDGTEAFF
J gene: TRBJ1-1; V gene: TRBV27; D gene: NA; clone size: NA; CDR3 DNA: TGTGCCAGCAGTTTGACAGCGAGGGACACTGAAGCTTTCTTT; CDR3 protein: CASSLTARDTEAFF
J gene: TRBJ1-1; V gene: TRBV2; D gene: TRBD1; clone size: NA; CDR3 DNA: TGTGCCAGCAGTGCCCAGGGGGCGAACACTGAAGCTTTCTTT; CDR3 protein: CASSAQGANTEAFF
J gene: TRBJ2-5; V gene: TRBV27; D gene: TRBD2; clone size: NA; CDR3 DNA: TGTGCCAGCAGTTTATTTCGGGGGGTGGAGACCCAGTACTTC; CDR3 protein: CASSLFRGVETQYF
J gene: TRBJ2-7; V gene: TRBV10-2; D gene: NA; clone size: NA; CDR3 DNA: TGCGCCAGCAGTGGTGGTGGAGAGCAGTACTTC; CDR3 protein: CASSGGGEQYF
J gene: TRBJ1-4; V gene: TRBV19; D gene: NA; clone size: NA; CDR3 DNA: TGTGCCAGTAGTATCTCGCGCCACGGGGAAAAACTGTTTTTT; CDR3 protein: CASSISRHGEKLFF
J gene: TRBJ1-1; V gene: TRBV7-3; D gene: NA; clone size: NA; CDR3 DNA: TGTGCCAGCAGCTCCACGGGGGGTGGCACTGAAGCTTTCTTT; CDR3 protein: CASSSTGGGTEAFF
J gene: TRBJ1-1; V gene: TRBV11-2; D gene: NA; clone size: NA; CDR3 DNA: TGTGCCAGCAGCTTGAGGCAGGGGGCTTTCTTT; CDR3 protein: CASSLRQGAFF
J gene: TRBJ1-2; V gene: TRBV12-5; D gene: NA; clone size: NA; CDR3 DNA: TGTGCTAGTGGTTTGGTCGGTCCGGAGGCCACCTTC; CDR3 protein: CASGLVGPEATF
J gene: TRBJ2-3; V gene: TRBV6-5; D gene: NA; clone size: NA; CDR3 DNA: TGTGCCAGCAGGCGGGGGACAAGCACAGATACGCAGTATTTT; CDR3 protein: CASRRGTSTDTQYF
J gene: TRBJ1-1; V gene: TRBV28; D gene: NA; clone size: NA; CDR3 DNA: TGTGCCAGCAGTCCCGGGGTGGGAATGAACACTGAAGCTTTCTTT; CDR3 protein: CASSPGVGMNTEAFF
J gene: TRBJ1-2; V gene: TRBV5-1; D gene: TRBD1; clone size: NA; CDR3 DNA: TGCGCCAGCAGCGCGGGACAGGCTAACTATGGCTACACCTTC; CDR3 protein: CASSAGQANYGYTF
J gene: TRBJ1-2; V gene: TRBV4-2; D gene: NA; clone size: NA; CDR3 DNA: TGTGCCAGCAGCCAAGGTTATGCTGGCTACACCTTC; CDR3 protein: CASSQGYAGYTF
J gene: TRBJ1-2; V gene: TRBV2; D gene: NA; clone size: NA; CDR3 DNA: TGTGCCAGCGGGGTCGGCTATGGCTACACCTTC; CDR3 protein: CASGVGYGYTF
J gene: TRBJ2-4; V gene: TRBV28; D gene: NA; clone size: NA; CDR3 DNA: TGTGCCAGCAGTTTATTTCTAGCCAAAAACATTCAGTACTTC; CDR3 protein: CASSLFLAKNIQYF
J gene: TRBJ2-7; V gene: TRBV5-1; D gene: TRBD2; clone size: NA; CDR3 DNA: TGCGCCAGCAGCTTAGGAGCGGGGGACGACCACGAGCAGTACTTC; CDR3 protein: CASSLGAGDDHEQYF
J gene: TRBJ1-1; V gene: TRBV6-5; D gene: NA; clone size: NA; CDR3 DNA: TGTGCCAGCAGTTACTCGGGGGCCACTGAAGCTTTCTTT; CDR3 protein: CASSYSGATEAFF
J gene: TRBJ1-3; V gene: TRBV30; D gene: NA; clone size: NA; CDR3 DNA: TGTGCCTGGAGTCGAAAGCAGCGTATCTCTGGAAACACCATATATTTT; CDR3 protein: CAWSRKQRISGNTIYF
J gene: TRBJ1-6; V gene: TRBV15; D gene: NA; clone size: NA; CDR3 DNA: TGTGCCACCAGCAGGGGAAATAATTCACCCCTCCACTTT; CDR3 protein: CATSRGNNSPLHF
J gene: TRBJ1-6; V gene: TRBV19; D gene: TRBD1; clone size: NA; CDR3 DNA: TGTGCCAGTAGTATAACAGGGGTAAATTCACCCCTCCACTTT; CDR3 protein: CASSITGVNSPLHF
J gene: TRBJ1-2; V gene: TRBV5-1; D gene: TRBD1; clone size: NA; CDR3 DNA: TGCGCCAGCAGCTTGGTTGTGACAGGGATCTATGGCTACACCTTC; CDR3 protein: CASSLVVTGIYGYTF
J gene: TRBJ1-6; V gene: TRBV10-1; D gene: NA; clone size: NA; CDR3 DNA: TGCGCCAGCAAGTCTGGGACGGATAATTCACCCCTCCACTTT; CDR3 protein: CASKSGTDNSPLHF
J gene: TRBJ1-5; V gene: TRBV23-1; D gene: NA; clone size: NA; CDR3 DNA: TGCGCCTGGAGCGTAGGGGATAGCAATCAGCCCCAGCATTTT; CDR3 protein: CAWSVGDSNQPQHF
J gene: TRBJ1-2; V gene: TRBV25-1; D gene: NA; clone size: NA; CDR3 DNA: TGTGCCAGCAGTGAATCCTCTGAAATCTATGGCTACACCTTC; CDR3 protein: CASSESSEIYGYTF
J gene: TRBJ2-2; V gene: TRBV27; D gene: NA; clone size: NA; CDR3 DNA: TGTGCCACCCGCCCGACGGACACTTCCAGCGGGGAGCTGTTTTTT; CDR3 protein: CATRPTDTSSGELFF
J gene: TRBJ2-2; V gene: TRBV28; D gene: NA; clone size: NA; CDR3 DNA: TGTGCCAGCAGTCGACTGGCCGGGGAGCTGTTTTTT; CDR3 protein: CASSRLAGELFF
J gene: TRBJ1-1; V gene: TRBV7-6; D gene: NA; clone size: NA; CDR3 DNA: TGTGCCAGCAGCTTACTCGGGGCGGGCGCTGAAGCTTTCTTT; CDR3 protein: CASSLLGAGAEAFF
J gene: TRBJ1-2; V gene: TRBV12-5; D gene: TRBD1; clone size: NA; CDR3 DNA: TGTGCTAGTGGTTCGGACAGGGACGCGGAGTACTATGGCTACACCTTC; CDR3 protein: CASGSDRDAEYYGYTF
J gene: TRBJ1-5; V gene: TRBV3-1/TRBV3-2; D gene: TRBD1; clone size: NA; CDR3 DNA: TGTGCCAGCAGCCCAAGGACAGGGGGAAATCAGCCCCAGCATTTT; CDR3 protein: CASSPRTGGNQPQHF